Following are 30 T cell receptor beta chains from one sample sequenced in a study of read filtering for tumor transcriptome and immune sequencing. From approximately 400 ng of RNA, a library with molecular barcoded alpha/delta and beta/gamma adaptors was made. In TCRdb, the reads were re-called with MiXCR into one record per CDR3 protein. Here the sample spans some 120,000 distinct CDR3 sequences, 10% to 15% being singletons. The specimen was a population of CD138-negative cells sorted from bone marrow. These receptors originate from a donor at least 40 years old with multiple myeloma.

This clonotype was counted many times. This chain connects TRBV20-1 to TRBJ1-1, with D maybe TRBD1 (5 bases). V was pared by 0 bases and J by 4 bases, with 12 bases between. In germline, CDR1 is DFQATT, CDR2 SNEGSKA (reference sequence). The CDR3 covers 14 residues. CDR3 sequence: CSARDVTGVTEAFF. DNA for the CDR3: TGCAGTGCTAGAGATGTAACAGGTGTCACTGAAGCTTTCTTT.

Ten or more counts support this clonotype. The chain combines TRBV20-1 with TRBJ2-3; D gene unclear. Trimming took off 5 bases at V and 7 bases at J, with 7 bases between the two ends. CDR1 is DFQATT, CDR2 SNEGSKA, per germline (reference sequence). The CDR3 is 10 amino acids. The CDR3 DNA is TGCAGTGCTCCTAGGCATACGCAGTATTTT. Its protein is CSAPRHTQYF.

This clonotype was observed a few times. The chain links TRBV20-1 to TRBJ2-5, with TRBD1 matching 12 bases. The CDR3 covers 15 residues. CDR1 and CDR2 (germline): DFQATT, SNEGSKA (reference sequence). V dropped 6 bases and J dropped 4; count of bases not matched to a gene: 9. Here the CDR3 DNA reads TGCAGTGCGAATGCCGGGACAGGGGGCCTAGAGACCCAGTACTTC. Translated: CSANAGTGGLETQYF.

This clonotype appeared many times. The chain is built from TRBV3-1 and TRBJ2-1; 12 positions match TRBD2. The CDR3 is made up of 16 amino acids. Losses at the gene ends were 4 bases for V and 2 bases for J; bases not matched to a gene: 3. Germline lookup yields CDR1 LGHDT and CDR2 YNNKEL (reference sequence). The CDR3 sequence: CASSPTSGGAYNEQFF. CDR3 sequence (DNA): TGTGCCAGCAGCCCGACTAGCGGGGGAGCCTACAATGAGCAGTTCTTC.

This clonotype was seen many times. The chain recombines TRBV19 with TRBJ2-5; 11 bases line up with TRBD1. Germline assignment: CDR1 LNHDA and CDR2 SQIVND (reference sequence). This CDR3 region has 17 residues. V gave up 5 bases and J gave up 1 base; unmatched junction bases: 9. For the CDR3, the DNA is TGTGCCAGTAGTTCCCTCGGACAGGGGGCGTCCCAAGAGACCCAGTACTTC. Its translation: CASSSLGQGASQETQYF. The whole variable domain, remainder taken from reference TRBV19 and TRBJ2-5, is DGGITQSPKYLFRKEGQNVTLSCEQNLNHDAMYWYRQDPGQGLRLIYYSQIVNDFQKGDIAEGYSVSREKKESFPLTVTSAQKNPTAFYLCASSSLGQGASQETQYFGPGTRLLVL.

This clonotype was picked up many times. The V gene is TRBV29-1, the J gene TRBJ1-1; D remains ambiguous. This CDR3 is built from 10 residues. Germline V gene sequence: CDR1 SQVTM, CDR2 ANQGSEA. Trimming cost V 4 bases and J 5 bases, with 5 bases left between them. The CDR3 sequence: CSVGWTEAFF. The CDR3 bases are TGCAGCGTTGGGTGGACTGAAGCTTTCTTT. The full variable domain, in which reference TRBV29-1 and TRBJ1-1 provide the parts outside the CDR3, is SAVISQKPSRDICQRGTSLTIQCQVDSQVTMMFWYRQQPGQSLTLIATANQGSEATYESGFVIDKFPISRPNLTFSTLTVSNMSPEDSSIYLCSVGWTEAFFGQGTRLTVV.

This clonotype appeared many times. The chain carries TRBV6-5 and TRBJ1-1; D not resolved. CDR3 length equals 13 residues. Between the trimmed V and J ends, which lost 0 bases and 12 bases, there was a span of 14 bases. The germline CDR1 and CDR2 sequences are MNHEY and SVGAGI. The CDR3 protein is CASSYSGGFGTFF. CDR3 DNA sequence: TGTGCCAGCAGTTACTCGGGTGGGTTTGGAACTTTCTTT.

The sample holds many counts of this clonotype. The rearrangement joins TRBV5-1 to TRBJ1-1; 8 bases agree with TRBD1. CDR3 length equals 15 residues. Trimming cost V 0 bases and J 6 bases; bases outside gene matches: 7. Per the germline V gene, CDR1 is SGHRS and CDR2 is YFSETQ. The DNA of the CDR3 is TGCGCCAGCAGCTTGGATGGGACAGGAGGCGCTGAAGCTTTCTTT. Translated: CASSLDGTGGAEAFF.

This clonotype was detected ten times or more. The rearrangement uses TRBV14 and TRBJ2-3, with no clear D. Germline CDR1 is SGHDN and CDR2 is FVKESK. There are 12 residues in the CDR3. V lost 2 bases to trimming and J lost 4 bases, with 4 bases between them. The CDR3 bases are TGTGCCAGCAGCCAAAGCGCAGATACGCAGTATTTT. Its protein is CASSQSADTQYF.

This clonotype was found many times. V and J are TRBV20-1 and TRBJ2-1, with D perhaps matching TRBD1 (6 bases). Germline lookup yields CDR1 DFQATT and CDR2 SNEGSKA (reference sequence). Between the trimmed V and J ends, which lost 6 bases and 5 bases, there was a span of 20 bases. This CDR3 is 15 amino acids long. CDR3 bases: TGCAGTGCCGCCTCGTCACAGGGCATCGACAATGAGCAGTTCTTC. Translating gives CSAASSQGIDNEQFF.

This chain uses TRBV11-3 with TRBJ2-2; 10 bases agree with TRBD2. Germline-derived CDR1 and CDR2 are SGHNT and YENEEA. The V segment lost 4 bases and the J segment 0 bases; nucleotides outside the gene matches: 5. The CDR3 length is 17 residues. CDR3 protein: CASSSGSGRTNTGELFF. The CDR3 DNA reads as TGTGCCAGCAGCTCCGGTAGCGGGAGGACGAACACCGGGGAGCTGTTTTTT.

In its sample, this clonotype was seen many times. CDR3 nucleotide sequence: TGTGCCAGCCAGACAGAGTATGAGCAGTTCTTC. It specifies CASQTEYEQFF. The chain has TRBV11-2 and TRBJ2-1, with D perhaps matching TRBD1 (5 bases). CDR3 size: 11 residues. The V end was cut by 8 bases, the J end by 8 bases, with 10 bases between. CDR1 and CDR2 (germline): SGHAT, FQNNGV.

This clonotype was counted many times. The chain is built from TRBV3-1 and TRBJ2-1; D perhaps matches TRBD2 (6 bases). CDR3 size: 15 residues. The V gene lost 1 base and the J gene lost 4 bases, with 11 bases spanning the gap. Germline CDR1 is LGHDT and CDR2 is YNNKEL (reference sequence). The chain's CDR3 is CASSQGRGGYNEQFF. The CDR3 region has the DNA TGTGCCAGCAGCCAAGGGCGGGGTGGGTACAATGAGCAGTTCTTC.

This chain joins TRBV5-5 and TRBJ2-7; TRBD1 or TRBD2 may be the D gene (5 bases each). Looked up from germline, CDR1 is SGHKS and CDR2 is YYEKEE (reference sequence). V was pared by 3 bases and J by 4 bases, with 17 bases between. The CDR3 loop spans 15 amino acids. CDR3 in DNA: TGTGCCAGCAGCTCCACCGGGACCTCAGGATACGAGCAGTACTTC. Protein: CASSSTGTSGYEQYF.

The table lists this clonotype with a few counts. As DNA, the CDR3 is TGCGCCAGCGCCAATACCAACCCCACAGATACGCAGTATTTT. Protein sequence: CASANTNPTDTQYF. The chain is built from TRBV5-1 and TRBJ2-3; D uncertain. This CDR3 comprises 14 residues. CDR1 is SGHRS and CDR2 is YFSETQ in the germline V gene. V was shortened by 7 bases and J by 2 bases, with 14 bases between the two germline ends.

This clonotype was counted only a few times. A much larger clone differs from this one at a single base, so this may be a read error. The gene calls are TRBV19 and TRBJ1-6, with TRBD1 matching over 8 bases. The CDR3 length is 14 residues. Germline CDR1 is LNHDA and CDR2 is SQIVND (reference sequence). CDR3 sequence: CASQGTGHNSSLHF. CDR3 in DNA: TGTGCCAGCCAGGGGACAGGCCATAATTCATCCCTCCACTTT.

The chain recombines TRBV28 with TRBJ2-7; a weak D match, TRBD2 (5 bases). CDR3 length: 14 amino acids. V lost 2 bases to trimming and J lost 5 bases, with 13 bases between them. The germline V gene encodes CDR1 MDHEN and CDR2 SYDVKM. The CDR3, as DNA: TGTGCCAGCAGTTTAGGAGTCAGGAGGAACGAGCAGTACTTC. This encodes CASSLGVRRNEQYF.

This clonotype was seen at least ten times. The chain links TRBV11-2 to TRBJ2-1, with a possible D match to TRBD2 (5 bases). V was cut by 2 bases and J by 9 bases, with 23 bases left in between. The CDR3 is made up of 17 amino acids. CDR1 is SGHAT, CDR2 FQNNGV, per germline. DNA of the CDR3: TGTGCCAGCAGCTTAAACCCCCCGATGGCTAGCATAGGTGAGCAGTTCTTC. Translation: CASSLNPPMASIGEQFF. The entire variable domain, with the rest obtained from reference TRBV11-2 and TRBJ2-1, is as follows: EAGVAQSPRYKIIEKRQSVAFWCNPISGHATLYWYQQILGQGPKLLIQFQNNGVVDDSQLPKDRFSAERLKGVDSTLKIQPAKLEDSAVYLCASSLNPPMASIGEQFFGPGTRLTVL.

There are many counts of this clonotype. The chain carries TRBV20-1 and TRBJ2-5; D ambiguous. Germline CDR1 DFQATT, CDR2 SNEGSKA (reference sequence). This CDR3 region has 15 residues. V was clipped by 0 bases and J by 5 bases, with 16 bases between them. Written as DNA, the CDR3 is TGCAGTGCTAGAGAAGGCAGCAGGCGAGGCGAGACCCAGTACTTC. It specifies CSAREGSRRGETQYF.

The chain carries TRBV6-6 and TRBJ2-2; 10 bases are a match to TRBD1. V shed 5 bases, J shed 1 base, and the junction held 4 bases outside the gene matches. CDR3 length equals 16 residues. CDR1 and CDR2 (germline): MNHNY, SVGAGI (reference sequence). CDR3 loop: CASSIRTGGNTGELFF. The CDR3 DNA sequence: TGTGCCAGCAGTATCCGGACAGGGGGGAACACCGGGGAGCTGTTTTTT.

In its sample, this clonotype was seen many times. The V call is TRBV20-1, the J call TRBJ2-1, with TRBD2 matching 10 bases. The length of the CDR3 is 15 residues. V shed 3 bases, J shed 0 bases, and the junction held 2 bases outside the gene matches. CDR1 DFQATT and CDR2 SNEGSKA come from the germline V gene (reference sequence). In DNA, the CDR3 is TGCAGTGCTAGGAGCGGGAGGGCCTCCTACAATGAGCAGTTCTTC. Translating gives CSARSGRASYNEQFF.

This clonotype was observed a few times. The chain employs TRBV9 and TRBJ2-5; unclear D gene. The germline V gene has CDR1 SGDLS and CDR2 YYNGEE. Trimming took 0 bases from V and 4 from J, leaving 10 bases between them. The CDR3 loop spans 14 amino acids. The CDR3 protein is CASSVGIFPETQYF. The CDR3 DNA reads TGTGCCAGCAGCGTAGGCATCTTTCCAGAGACCCAGTACTTC. The variable domain in full, completed from reference TRBV9 and TRBJ2-5, reads DSGVTQTPKHLITATGQRVTLRCSPRSGDLSVYWYQQSLDQGLQFLIQYYNGEERAKGNILERFSAQQFPDLHSELNLSSLELGDSALYFCASSVGIFPETQYFGPGTRLLVL.

This clonotype was observed a few times. Compared with germline, one end of the junction differs, possibly owing to a read error. The chain recombines TRBV2 with TRBJ2-3, with D possibly being TRBD1 (5 bases). The CDR3 is 13 residues long. Per germline, CDR1 SNHLY and CDR2 FYNNEI. Here the CDR3 DNA reads TGTGCCAGCATATTTCAGGGATCAGATACGCTGTATTTT. It translates to CASIFQGSDTLYF.

V and J are TRBV6-1 and TRBJ1-5; 7 bases line up with TRBD1. Germline V gene sequence: CDR1 MNHNS, CDR2 SASEGT. CDR3 length: 15 residues. Trimming removed 5 bases from V and 4 bases from J; junction bases left unmatched: 8. CDR3 residues: CASSHRDSPNQPQHF. In DNA, the CDR3 is TGTGCCAGCAGTCACAGGGACAGCCCGAATCAGCCCCAGCATTTT.

This clonotype was seen more than once but under ten times. The chain recombines TRBV5-5 with TRBJ1-1, with D possibly TRBD1 on 6 matching bases. The ends were cut back, 0 bases at V and 1 base at J, with 13 bases in the middle. CDR1 and CDR2 from the germline V gene are SGHKS and YYEKEE (reference sequence). The CDR3 is 16 amino acids. CDR3 coding DNA: TGTGCCAGCAGCTTGGGGGGGCAGACGTGGAACACTGAAGCTTTCTTT. Amino acids: CASSLGGQTWNTEAFF. Supplemented by reference TRBV5-5 and TRBJ1-1, the full variable domain reads DAGVTQSPTHLIKTRGQQVTLRCSPISGHKSVSWYQQVLGQGPQFIFQYYEKEERGRGNFPDRFSARQFPNYSSELNVNALLLGDSALYLCASSLGGQTWNTEAFFGQGTRLTVV.

This clonotype was observed once. This may come from a read error, since a much larger clone is one base off. This CDR3 is missing its conserved last phenylalanine or tryptophan, likely due to a read error. V usage is TRBV20-1 and J usage is TRBJ1-5; no reliable D call. The CDR3 extends over 15 amino acids. Germline V gene lookup returns CDR1 DFQATT and CDR2 SNEGSKA (reference sequence). The V end was cut by 0 bases, the J end by 7 bases, with 16 bases between. CDR3 protein: CSARDGARQFQPQHL. The CDR3, as DNA: TGCAGTGCTAGAGACGGAGCCCGGCAATTCCAGCCCCAGCATTTA.

This clonotype showed up many times. This chain links TRBV5-1 with TRBJ2-3; 10 nucleotides match TRBD2. The V gene's germline CDR1 is SGHRS and CDR2 YFSETQ. V shed 5 bases and J 0 bases; nucleotides not matched to a gene: 0. The CDR3 runs 14 residues. CDR3 protein: CASRTSGSTDTQYF. The DNA for the CDR3 is TGCGCCAGCAGGACTAGCGGGAGCACAGATACGCAGTATTTT.

This chain connects TRBV4-1 to TRBJ1-2; TRBD1 is a possible D gene (5 bases). This CDR3 contains 17 residues. V was trimmed by 1 base and J by 5 bases, leaving 20 bases between them. Germline V gene data show CDR1 as MGHRA and CDR2 as YSYEKL. DNA for the CDR3: TGCGCCAGCAGCCAAGTAAGAAGCGCGGCAGGGTCTTATGGCTACACCTTC. Translation gives CASSQVRSAAGSYGYTF.

This chain links TRBV7-8 with TRBJ2-1; 7 nucleotides align to TRBD2. CDR1 and CDR2 from the germline V gene are SGHVS and FQNEAQ. This CDR3 has 16 amino acids. The junction had 6 bases not matched to a gene; V was cut back by 3 bases and J by 1 base. CDR3 nucleotides: TGTGCCAGCAGCTTGCTAGCGGACCGATCCTACAATGAGCAGTTCTTC. This encodes CASSLLADRSYNEQFF. The variable domain in full, completed from reference TRBV7-8 and TRBJ2-1, reads GAGVSQSPRYKVAKRGQDVALRCDPISGHVSLFWYQQALGQGPEFLTYFQNEAQLDKSGLPSDRFFAERPEGSVSTLKIQRTQQEDSAVYLCASSLLADRSYNEQFFGPGTRLTVL.

At least ten counts were recorded for this clonotype. The chain links TRBV19 to TRBJ1-4; D remains unclear. With 6 bases removed from V and 6 bases from J, the gap between germline ends came to 11 bases. The CDR3 extends over 13 amino acids. The germline V gene encodes CDR1 LNHDA and CDR2 SQIVND (reference sequence). The CDR3 DNA is TGTGCCAGTAGCTCGACTGGGGATGAAAAACTGTTTTTT. Amino acids: CASSSTGDEKLFF.